A single sample is the source of the 21 T cell receptor beta chains below, sequenced in a study of CD8 T cells in ankylosing spondylitis. Overall study results and limits: A TCR beta motif of eight highly homologous variants appeared characteristic of ankylosing spondylitis blood.

TCRdb re-called the 5' RACE reads through MiXCR, storing one row per CDR3 protein. The sample contains 500,000 to 650,000 distinct CDR3 sequences, 5.3% of which appear only once. Their specific antigens are unknown. The sequenced material came from blood, either unsorted or a sorted T cell fraction (not recorded which). These receptors were taken from a male donor with ankylosing spondylitis.

V is TRBV5-5 and J is TRBJ2-1, with TRBD2 matching over 8 bases. Trimming cost V 7 bases and J 4 bases; bases outside gene matches: 4. Germline V gene data show CDR1 as SGHKS and CDR2 as YYEKEE (reference sequence). This CDR3 comprises 13 residues. This CDR3 reads CASAQRGYNEQFF. Written as DNA, the CDR3 is TGTGCCAGCGCCCAGCGGGGGTACAATGAGCAGTTCTTC.

This clonotype appeared many times. The chain is built from TRBV2 and TRBJ1-1; TRBD1 might be the D (6 bases). The V end was cut by 2 bases, the J end by 0 bases, with 16 bases between. The CDR3 is 17 residues long. CDR1 is SNHLY and CDR2 is FYNNEI in the germline V gene. The CDR3 DNA is TGTGCCAGCAGTGAATACAGGGTGGGCAGTATGAACACTGAAGCTTTCTTT. Protein: CASSEYRVGSMNTEAFF.

This clonotype was recorded at least ten times. The junction departs from the called germline gene at one end, perhaps through a read error. The rearrangement uses TRBV6-1 and TRBJ1-2, with unresolved D. The CDR3 has 11 residues. Germline V gene lookup returns CDR1 MNHNS and CDR2 SASEGT. The CDR3 DNA is TGTGCCAGCAGAGAATACCCTCCGGAAGTGTTC. Its protein is CASREYPPEVF.

This chain uses TRBV5-1 with TRBJ2-1; 15 nucleotides agree with TRBD2. The CDR3 spans 16 residues. The ends lost 4 bases at V and 2 bases at J; junction bases unmatched: 1. CDR1 SGHRS and CDR2 YFSETQ come from the germline V gene. The CDR3 sequence is CASSGTSGGTYNEQFF. CDR3 nucleotide sequence: TGCGCCAGCAGCGGGACTAGCGGGGGGACCTACAATGAGCAGTTCTTC.

This clonotype showed up many times. This chain connects TRBV7-2 to TRBJ2-7, with D uncertain. V was pared by 4 bases and J by 8 bases, with 12 bases between. The CDR3 extends over 12 amino acids. From germline, CDR1 is SGHTA and CDR2 FQGNSA. CDR3 bases: TGTGCCAGCAGCTCCCTCCTCTTTCAGCAGTACTTC. It codes for CASSSLLFQQYF.

This clonotype was recorded many times. The chain has TRBV28 and TRBJ1-4; D is undetermined. The CDR3 spans 15 residues. The V end was cut by 2 bases, the J end by 5 bases, with 12 bases between. Germline-derived CDR1 and CDR2 are MDHEN and SYDVKM. The chain's CDR3 is CASSLGGNENEKLFF. CDR3 sequence (DNA): TGTGCCAGCAGTTTAGGAGGAAACGAAAATGAAAAACTGTTTTTT.

This clonotype appeared many times. The chain uses TRBV20-1 and TRBJ2-1; perhaps D is TRBD1 or TRBD2 (5 bases each). CDR1 is DFQATT, CDR2 SNEGSKA, per germline (reference sequence). The V gene lost 3 bases and the J gene lost 4 bases, with 16 bases spanning the gap. This CDR3 has 15 amino acids. The CDR3 loop reads CSARGDHQSYNEQFF. The CDR3 DNA sequence: TGCAGTGCTAGGGGGGACCACCAATCGTACAATGAGCAGTTCTTC.

Remarks on this clonotype: At one end, the junction sequence differs from germline, possibly due to a read error. V gene TRBV5-4 combines with J gene TRBJ2-2, with D perhaps matching TRBD2 (5 bases). Germline-derived CDR1 and CDR2 are SGHNT and YYREEE (reference sequence). The CDR3 runs 14 residues. Written as DNA, the CDR3 is TGTGCCAGCAGCTACAGCATGAACACCGGGGAGCTGATTTTT. Translating gives CASSYSMNTGELIF. The full variable domain, completed using reference TRBV5-4 and TRBJ2-2, is ETGVTQSPTHLIKTRGQQVTLRCSSQSGHNTVSWYQQALGQGPQFIFQYYREEENGRGNFPPRFSGLQFPNYSSELNVNALELDDSALYLCASSYSMNTGELIFGEGSRLTVL.

This clonotype occurred a few times. The chain combines TRBV4-1 with TRBJ1-3, with D maybe TRBD1 (5 bases). With 1 base removed from V and 4 bases from J, the gap between germline ends came to 14 bases. Germline V lookup: CDR1 MGHRA, CDR2 YSYEKL. This CDR3 is built from 16 residues. The CDR3 protein is CASSQVGRGVGNTIYF. Written as DNA, the CDR3 is TGCGCCAGCAGCCAAGTCGGTCGAGGGGTAGGAAACACCATATATTTT.

The V call is TRBV9, the J call TRBJ2-7, with D unresolved. The ends were cut back, 0 bases at V and 6 bases at J, with 10 bases in the middle. The CDR3 is 13 residues long. Germline V CDR1 and CDR2: SGDLS, YYNGEE. CDR3 sequence: CASSVASRGEQYF. CDR3 in DNA: TGTGCCAGCAGCGTAGCTAGTCGTGGCGAGCAGTACTTC.

A remark on this clonotype: A much larger clone lies one base from this, so it may be a read error. The CDR3 nucleotides are TGTGCCAGCAGCGTGGACGGCTTCACAGATACGCAGTATTTT. Protein sequence: CASSVDGFTDTQYF. This chain connects TRBV6-1 to TRBJ2-3; D not certain. Trimming shortened V by 6 bases and J by 2 bases, and 12 bases separated the two germline ends. The CDR3 sequence is 14 residues long. CDR1 and CDR2 from the germline V gene are MNHNS and SASEGT.

The chain combines TRBV4-3 with TRBJ1-5; D not resolved. Germline-derived CDR1 and CDR2 are LGHNA and YSLEER. V lost 0 bases and J 7 bases, leaving 16 bases between the germline ends. This CDR3 has 16 amino acids. The CDR3 reads CASSQDPGFTTQPQHF. Here the CDR3 DNA reads TGCGCCAGCAGCCAAGATCCGGGCTTTACGACCCAGCCCCAGCATTTT.

This clonotype was counted many times. The genes are TRBV29-1 and TRBJ2-5; tentative D call: TRBD2 (6 bases). This CDR3 is built from 13 residues. Germline-derived CDR1 and CDR2 are SQVTM and ANQGSEA. The V and J ends lost 4 bases and 5 bases respectively, with 14 bases between them. The CDR3 region is CSVGFAGGETQYF. CDR3 coding DNA: TGCAGCGTTGGGTTTGCAGGAGGGGAGACCCAGTACTTC.

This clonotype came up once. CDR3 DNA sequence: TGTGCCAGTAGTATTGAGGAAACTTTTAGCAATCAGCCCCAGCATTTT. This gives the protein CASSIEETFSNQPQHF. This sequence joins TRBV19 and TRBJ1-5; no definite D call. The length of the CDR3 is 16 residues. CDR1 is LNHDA, CDR2 SQIVND, per germline (reference sequence). V dropped 3 bases and J dropped 0 bases, with 12 bases sitting between them.

Many counts were recorded for this clonotype. V is TRBV7-9 and J is TRBJ1-2; D perhaps matches TRBD1 (5 bases). Germline loops: CDR1 SEHNR, CDR2 FQNEAQ (reference sequence). There are 15 residues in the CDR3. The V end was cut by 7 bases, the J end by 1 base, with 16 bases between. The CDR3 sequence is CASTPGSGVNYGYTF. CDR3 coding DNA: TGTGCCAGCACCCCCGGGTCGGGGGTTAACTATGGCTACACCTTC.

This clonotype was detected many times. V and J are TRBV7-2 and TRBJ2-5, with 7 bases that match TRBD2. The germline V gene has CDR1 SGHTA and CDR2 FQGNSA. V lost 3 bases, J lost 5 bases, and 9 bases stayed unmatched. The CDR3 contains 15 residues. In DNA, the CDR3 is TGTGCCAGCAGCTTTGGTGGACTAGGACGGGAGACCCAGTACTTC. The encoded protein is CASSFGGLGRETQYF. Filled out from reference TRBV7-2 and TRBJ2-5, the complete variable domain reads GAGVSQSPSNKVTEKGKDVELRCDPISGHTALYWYRQSLGQGLEFLIYFQGNSAPDKSGLPSDRFSAERTGGSVSTLTIQRTQQEDSAVYLCASSFGGLGRETQYFGPGTRLLVL.

This clonotype was counted ten times or more. The rearrangement joins TRBV6-1 to TRBJ1-1, with 8 bases aligning to TRBD1. The CDR3 is made up of 15 amino acids. Germline CDR1 MNHNS, CDR2 SASEGT. V shed 5 bases, J shed 7 bases, and the junction held 12 bases outside the gene matches. The CDR3 sequence: CASSRILTGGGEAFF. The CDR3 nucleotides are TGTGCCAGCAGTAGGATCTTAACAGGGGGAGGTGAAGCTTTCTTT.

The V gene is TRBV7-9, the J gene TRBJ2-5; D perhaps matches TRBD2 (6 bases). Germline V lookup: CDR1 SEHNR, CDR2 FQNEAQ (reference sequence). This CDR3 region has 15 residues. Trimming took off 5 bases at V and 1 base at J, with 14 bases between the two ends. The CDR3 loop is CASSGPGGSQETQYF. The CDR3 region has the DNA TGTGCCAGCAGCGGTCCTGGGGGGAGCCAAGAGACCCAGTACTTC.

The chain uses TRBV29-1 and TRBJ2-7; TRBD2 matches 7 bases. This CDR3 contains 15 residues. Looked up from germline, CDR1 is SQVTM and CDR2 is ANQGSEA. V lost 0 bases and J lost 3; bases outside the gene matches: 8. CDR3 sequence reads: CSVEDRTGGNYEQYF. DNA of the CDR3: TGCAGCGTTGAAGATAGGACGGGGGGAAACTACGAGCAGTACTTC.

This clonotype showed up many times. The rearrangement joins TRBV5-5 to TRBJ2-1, with D maybe TRBD1 (5 bases). Germline CDR1 is SGHKS and CDR2 is YYEKEE (reference sequence). CDR3 length: 16 residues. V lost 4 bases, J lost 1 base, and 15 bases lay in between. CDR3 DNA sequence: TGTGCCAGCAGCAACGCAGGGATATGGTCCTACAATGAGCAGTTCTTC. It is translated as CASSNAGIWSYNEQFF.

This clonotype was detected many times. The rearrangement joins TRBV29-1 to TRBJ2-1; the D gene is possibly TRBD1 (6 bases). The V end was cut by 7 bases, the J end by 0 bases, with 16 bases between. Per germline, CDR1 SQVTM and CDR2 ANQGSEA. The CDR3 spans 15 residues. This chain's CDR3 is CSARGSPSSYNEQFF. DNA of the CDR3: TGCAGCGCGAGGGGGAGCCCGAGCTCCTACAATGAGCAGTTCTTC.